The sequence of this T cell receptor beta chain was determined in a study of blood T cell repertoires in COVID-19. Whole-study context: Material from acute and convalescent COVID-19 was sourced from the United States, Italy and Spain.

Only in-frame clones appear in the TCRdb table, and some are missing; sequencing was by immunoSEQ multiplex PCR. The repertoire holds over 120,000 clones, 60% to 80% seen once, with around 3.2% in the top ten. The CDR3 spans 13 residues. V was trimmed by 5 bases and J by 2 bases, leaving 9 bases between them. The germline V gene encodes CDR1 MDHEN and CDR2 SYDVKM. The study assigned cohorts using participant-reported clinical history. The receptor's source is a woman between 50 and 59 years old who had recovered from COVID-19. Sequenced: PBMCs or T cells enriched from blood (not recorded which). The V call is TRBV28, the J call TRBJ2-5; D unresolved. This CDR3 reads CASSRLDQETQYF. CDR3 nucleotides: TGTGCCAGCAGTCGACTTGATCAAGAGACCCAGTACTTC.